The TCR beta chain under discussion was sequenced for a study of cytomegalovirus exposure and HLA in healthy donors. PCR amplification relied on 60 Vbeta primers (plus 13 Jbeta primers). Profiling relied on immunoSEQ multiplex PCR, and the TCRdb table lists in-frame clones only, not all of them. The sample contains some 150,000 clones, around 80% of which appear only once. Input material: PBMCs. This receptor was identified in a woman aged 40 to 49 in good health and CMV-seropositive.

CDR3 sequence: CASSIVGRDNYGYTF. The CDR3 bases are TGTGCCAGTAGTATAGTGGGCAGGGATAACTATGGCTACACCTTC. The rearrangement uses TRBV19 and TRBJ1-2; the D gene is possibly TRBD1 (5 bases). Germline V gene data show CDR1 as LNHDA and CDR2 as SQIVND (reference sequence). The CDR3 is 15 residues long. V lost 1 base, J lost 1 base, and 10 bases lay in between.